This T cell receptor (beta chain) was identified during a study of beta chain features in type 1 diabetes. Study-level background: Sorted cells, 90 million to 130 million in number, were examined across all samples.

The CDR3 extends over 14 amino acids. Looked up from germline, CDR1 is SGHNT and CDR2 is YYREEE (reference sequence). The junction had 3 bases not matched to a gene; V was cut back by 5 bases and J by 5 bases. CD4+ naive, central memory, regulatory and stem cell-like memory subsets were isolated by sorting on CD45RO/CCR7/CD25/CD127/CD95/CD27. Every isolated RNA sample was fully reverse transcribed, so sequencing captured expressed TCRB transcripts. Data came from immunoSEQ multiplex PCR; TCRdb stores just in-frame clones and leaves some out. This table holds under 400,000 clones, over 10% found once.

The source is a man aged 18 to 29 in good health. The chain combines TRBV5-4 with TRBJ2-1; 11 bases line up with TRBD2. The specimen sequenced was naive CD4+ T cells from blood. The CDR3 loop reads CASRTSGKHNEQFF. CDR3 nucleotides: TGTGCCAGCAGGACTAGCGGGAAACACAATGAGCAGTTCTTC. The complete variable domain, with remaining parts taken from reference TRBV5-4 and TRBJ2-1, reads ETGVTQSPTHLIKTRGQQVTLRCSSQSGHNTVSWYQQALGQGPQFIFQYYREEENGRGNFPPRFSGLQFPNYSSELNVNALELDDSALYLCASRTSGKHNEQFFGPGTRLTVL.